Each of the 15 T cell receptor beta chains below was sequenced from the same sample in a study of beta chain features in type 1 diabetes. cDNA synthesis used the whole RNA isolate, giving expressed TCRB sequences. Generated by immunoSEQ multiplex PCR, the TCRdb table keeps only in-frame clones and is missing some. The data hold 860,000 or so clones, with around a sixth observed a single time. Input material: naive CD4+ T cells from blood. Receptors were obtained from a woman under 30 in good health.

The V call is TRBV28, the J call TRBJ2-3; maybe TRBD2 (6 bases). The CDR3 is 17 amino acids. Germline V gene data show CDR1 as MDHEN and CDR2 as SYDVKM. Trimming pared 3 bases from V and 2 bases from J, leaving 18 bases between. The CDR3 DNA reads as TGTGCCAGCAGTTTCCTCTCGCGGGCGGGACCCACAGATACGCAGTATTTT. As protein: CASSFLSRAGPTDTQYF.

This clone was seen only a few times. The chain joins TRBV29-1 to TRBJ2-3; TRBD2 aligns across 12 bases. The length of the CDR3 is 13 residues. CDR1 is SQVTM and CDR2 is ANQGSEA in the germline V gene. The V gene end was trimmed by 6 bases and the J gene end by 6 bases; junction bases not matched to a gene: 4. The CDR3 bases are TGCAGCGTGCAGACTAGCGGGAGTGATACGCAGTATTTT. Residues: CSVQTSGSDTQYF.

This clone was seen more than once but under ten times. This rearrangement joins TRBV6-5 to TRBJ1-2; 7 positions agree with TRBD1. The V segment lost 7 bases and the J segment 6 bases; nucleotides outside the gene matches: 8. The CDR3 has 13 residues. Per the germline V gene, CDR1 is MNHEY and CDR2 is SVGAGI. CDR3 protein: CASTRQGDNGYTF. As DNA, the CDR3 is TGTGCCAGCACCCGACAGGGAGATAATGGCTACACCTTC.

The chain joins TRBV20-1 to TRBJ1-2; D ambiguous. Trimming removed 4 bases at V and 6 bases at J, with 9 bases between. Germline V gene data show CDR1 as DFQATT and CDR2 as SNEGSKA (reference sequence). The CDR3 runs to 11 residues. CDR3 loop: CSAIQNDGYTF. The CDR3 bases are TGCAGTGCTATACAAAACGATGGCTACACCTTC.

The chain uses TRBV7-2 and TRBJ2-1; D perhaps matches TRBD1 (5 bases). There are 15 residues in the CDR3. Germline CDR1 and CDR2: SGHTA and FQGNSA. V lost 1 base, J lost 2 bases, and 9 bases lay in between. The CDR3 reads CASSLVGPTYNEQFF. The CDR3 DNA sequence: TGTGCCAGCAGCTTAGTGGGGCCGACCTACAATGAGCAGTTCTTC.

The V and J genes are TRBV29-1 and TRBJ2-2; 7 bases are shared with TRBD1. The V gene end was trimmed by 7 bases and the J gene end by 4 bases; junction bases not matched to a gene: 6. The V gene's germline CDR1 is SQVTM and CDR2 ANQGSEA. This CDR3 has 13 residues. The CDR3 loop reads CSARTGATGELFF. The CDR3 DNA is TGCAGCGCCCGGACAGGAGCCACCGGGGAGCTGTTTTTT.

This clone appeared a few times. This rearrangement joins TRBV7-2 to TRBJ2-1; 8 bases match TRBD2. Trimming took 1 base from V and 3 from J; bases not matched to a gene: 5. Germline V lookup: CDR1 SGHTA, CDR2 FQGNSA. The CDR3 sequence is 16 residues long. This chain's CDR3 is CASSLEAGVLYNEQFF. CDR3 bases: TGTGCCAGCAGCTTAGAAGCGGGAGTGCTCTACAATGAGCAGTTCTTC.

This clone was picked up a small number of times. The chain has TRBV19 and TRBJ2-2; no definite D call. V was clipped by 0 bases and J by 4 bases, with 9 bases between them. This CDR3 comprises 15 residues. Germline V gives CDR1 LNHDA, CDR2 SQIVND (reference sequence). The CDR3 region is CASSIDTRRTGELFF. In nucleotides, the CDR3 is TGTGCCAGTAGTATAGATACCAGACGCACCGGGGAGCTGTTTTTT. Full variable domain (missing parts from reference TRBV19 and TRBJ2-2): DGGITQSPKYLFRKEGQNVTLSCEQNLNHDAMYWYRQDPGQGLRLIYYSQIVNDFQKGDIAEGYSVSREKKESFPLTVTSAQKNPTAFYLCASSIDTRRTGELFFGEGSRLTVL.

This clone was counted a few times. V usage is TRBV28 and J usage is TRBJ2-3, with D perhaps being TRBD1 or TRBD2 (5 bases each). Germline V lookup: CDR1 MDHEN, CDR2 SYDVKM. CDR3 size: 13 residues. Trimming shortened V by 4 bases and J by 8 bases, and 13 bases separated the two germline ends. CDR3 protein: CASSSAPRGTQYF. CDR3 nucleotides: TGTGCCAGCAGTTCCGCCCCGAGGGGTACGCAGTATTTT. Combining the CDR3 with reference TRBV28 and TRBJ2-3 gives the whole variable domain DVKVTQSSRYLVKRTGEKVFLECVQDMDHENMFWYRQDPGLGLRLIYFSYDVKMKEKGDIPEGYSVSREKKERFSLILESASTNQTSMYLCASSSAPRGTQYFGPGTRLTVL.

The table lists this clone with a few counts. The V and J genes are TRBV29-1 and TRBJ2-1; a weak D match, TRBD2 (5 bases). The length of the CDR3 is 17 residues. With 3 bases removed from V and 1 base from J, the gap between germline ends came to 19 bases. Germline assignment: CDR1 SQVTM and CDR2 ANQGSEA. DNA for the CDR3: TGCAGCGTTGATCGCCTCGGACTCCCGGGTTCCTACAATGAGCAGTTCTTC. Residues: CSVDRLGLPGSYNEQFF.

V usage is TRBV18 and J usage is TRBJ1-5; D is ambiguous. V was cut by 0 bases and J by 7 bases, with 13 bases left in between. Germline assignment: CDR1 KGHSH and CDR2 LQKENI. The CDR3 is 15 amino acids. This CDR3 is CASSPPARLGQPQHF. The CDR3 DNA reads TGTGCCAGCTCACCACCGGCCAGGCTGGGACAGCCCCAGCATTTT.

The chain has TRBV7-9 and TRBJ1-4, with D possibly TRBD1 on 5 matching bases. The CDR3 covers 16 residues. Germline V gene sequence: CDR1 SEHNR, CDR2 FQNEAQ (reference sequence). The V gene lost 0 bases and the J gene lost 5 bases, with 13 bases spanning the gap. CDR3 sequence reads: CASSLAMGPRNEKLFF. In nucleotides, the CDR3 is TGTGCCAGCAGCTTAGCGATGGGACCCCGGAATGAAAAACTGTTTTTT.

This clone was detected only a few times. V and J are TRBV19 and TRBJ2-7; TRBD1 or TRBD2 may be the D gene (5 bases each). Germline lookup yields CDR1 LNHDA and CDR2 SQIVND (reference sequence). Trimming stripped 1 base from V and 5 bases from J, with 15 bases between. The CDR3 loop spans 15 amino acids. DNA of the CDR3: TGTGCCAGTAGTATAGCCCGGGACGGGTTCCACGAGCAGTACTTC. It is translated as CASSIARDGFHEQYF.

A word on this clone: Other DNA sequences of this sample code for an identical CDR3. The chain employs TRBV5-1 and TRBJ2-6; D is undetermined. Trimming stripped 0 bases from V and 0 bases from J, with 7 bases between. Germline lookup yields CDR1 SGHRS and CDR2 YFSETQ. This CDR3 spans 16 amino acids. The CDR3 DNA is TGCGCCAGCAGCTTGGATAGACCCTCTGGGGCCAACGTCCTGACTTTC. It codes for CASSLDRPSGANVLTF.

This clone was observed a handful of times. The chain uses TRBV10-3 and TRBJ2-3; D is possibly TRBD2 (6 bases). Looked up from germline, CDR1 is ENHRY and CDR2 is SYGVKD. Deletions cut 11 bases from V and 6 bases from J, with 30 bases between. The CDR3 covers 17 residues. Here the CDR3 DNA reads TGTGCCGCCGCCCCCCTCTTGGCGGGTCTGGGAGGCGATACGCAGTATTTT. It is translated as CAAAPLLAGLGGDTQYF.